The sequence of this T cell receptor beta chain was determined in a study of cytomegalovirus exposure and HLA in healthy donors. General study points: The study listed approximately 170 cytomegalovirus-associated TCR beta chains. A later analysis linked a missense variant in DCLRE1C to the trimming of TCR beta V and J genes.

Researchers ran the PCR with 60 Vbeta and 13 Jbeta primers. This table comes from immunoSEQ multiplex PCR, and its TCRdb copy is limited to in-frame clones, with some not included. This table holds about 90,000 clones, 60% to 80% found once. For this clone: What it binds is not known.

V lost 0 bases, J lost 6 bases, and 7 bases stayed unmatched. This CDR3 spans 16 amino acids. Germline CDR1 is SGHDT and CDR2 is YYEEEE. This chain uses TRBV5-6 with TRBJ2-3; 10 bases fit TRBD2. The origin of this receptor is a woman aged 60 to 75 in good health and CMV-seropositive. Sequencing was performed on PBMCs. This CDR3 is CASSLALLAGVDTQYF. CDR3 DNA sequence: TGTGCCAGCAGCTTGGCCTTGCTAGCGGGAGTGGATACGCAGTATTTT.